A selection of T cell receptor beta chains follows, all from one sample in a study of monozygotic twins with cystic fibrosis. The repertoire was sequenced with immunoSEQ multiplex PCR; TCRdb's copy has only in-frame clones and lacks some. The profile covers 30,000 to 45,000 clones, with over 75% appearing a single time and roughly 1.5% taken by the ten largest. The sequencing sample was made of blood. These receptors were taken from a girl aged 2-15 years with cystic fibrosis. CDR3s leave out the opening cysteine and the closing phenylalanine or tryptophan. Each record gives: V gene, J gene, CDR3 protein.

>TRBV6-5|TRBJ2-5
ASSSPAGGQQETQY
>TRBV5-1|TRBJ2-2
ASSLTGQDTGELF
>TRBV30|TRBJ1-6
AWSGRDSRSPLH
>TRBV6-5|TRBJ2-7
ASSRDRGYEQY
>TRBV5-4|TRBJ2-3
ASSSPGADTQY
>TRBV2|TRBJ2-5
ASIGTGGAETQY
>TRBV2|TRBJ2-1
ASKSRENNEQF
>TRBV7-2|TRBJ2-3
ASSEPDTQY
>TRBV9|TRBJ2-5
ASSVEPGLGRETQY
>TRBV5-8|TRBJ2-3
ASSLAPTQY
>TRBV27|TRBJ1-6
ASKLGSSYSPLH
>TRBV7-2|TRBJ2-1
ATQLDRLYNEQF
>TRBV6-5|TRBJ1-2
ASSYEGAEGYT
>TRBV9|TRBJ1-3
ASSVGRATGSSGNTIY
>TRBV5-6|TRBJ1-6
ASSLRQGAISYNSPLH
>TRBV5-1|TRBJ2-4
ASSPGEGSKNIQY
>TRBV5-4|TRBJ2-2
ASSSTGTGSGELF
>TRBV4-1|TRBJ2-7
ASSLKDSYEQY
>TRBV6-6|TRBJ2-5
ASSYRETQY
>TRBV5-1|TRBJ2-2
ASSLLTANTGELF
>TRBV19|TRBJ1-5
ASSLWLGNQPQH
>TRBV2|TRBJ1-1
ASLGAGTEAF
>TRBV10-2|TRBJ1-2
ASNPGQLSLGGYT
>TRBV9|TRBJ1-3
ASSVGGAAPGNTIY
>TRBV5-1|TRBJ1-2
ASSLVGGGRTSYGYT
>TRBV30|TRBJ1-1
AWGQGPTEAF
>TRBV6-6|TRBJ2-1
ASRGWNEQF
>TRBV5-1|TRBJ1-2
ASSTAGGSFKYGYT
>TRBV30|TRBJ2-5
AWSPGGWETQY
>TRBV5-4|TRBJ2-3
ASSLIQRVTDTQY
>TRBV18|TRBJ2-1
ASSLRLAGGSDEQF
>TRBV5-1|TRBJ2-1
ASSSSGSTKNEQF
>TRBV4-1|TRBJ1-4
ASSQGRDRGLEKLF
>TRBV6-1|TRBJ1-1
ASSDPGTLSTEAF
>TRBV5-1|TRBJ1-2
ASSLVPGNWEGEDGYT
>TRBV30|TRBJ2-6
AWSPQGTVLT
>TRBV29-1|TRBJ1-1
SVFRWHGEAF
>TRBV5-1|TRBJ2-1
ASRPDPYNEQF
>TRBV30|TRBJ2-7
AWSVGGGSSYEQY
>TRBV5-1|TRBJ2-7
ASSLGGQMKQY
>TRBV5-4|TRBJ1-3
ASSLGGEWSGNTIY
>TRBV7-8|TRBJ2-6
ASSLSGGGSGANVLT
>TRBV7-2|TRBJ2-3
ASSSMIGGDTQY
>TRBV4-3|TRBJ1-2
ASSQRTDSYGYT
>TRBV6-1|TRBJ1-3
ASGRTGLGNTIY
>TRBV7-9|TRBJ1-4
ASSPPREKLF